This entry describes one T cell receptor (beta chain). V gave up 3 bases and J gave up 3 bases; unmatched junction bases: 6. The germline V gene encodes CDR1 SQVTM and CDR2 ANQGSEA. CDR3 size: 14 residues. The data are from a study of blood T cell repertoires in COVID-19. Study overall: The United States, Italy and Spain provided the acute and convalescent COVID-19 samples.

Methods used by the authors: It was from reference gene primer amplification that nucleated cell counts were estimated. TCRdb keeps only in-frame clones here, not all; method: immunoSEQ multiplex PCR. V, J and clone size derive from that table, while D and trimming were established from the DNA sequence. The table includes a few hundred thousand clones, over 75% detected once. Participant age was about 18 to 89 years, and participants resided in 25 or so US areas. Cohort 3 recovery required two negative PCRs, clearance, or symptom resolution. The J gene is TRBJ2-7, the V gene TRBV29-1; the match to TRBD1 covers 9 bases. The sample was PBMCs or T cells enriched from blood (not recorded which). The receptor's source is a woman in her thirties who had recovered from COVID-19. The chain's CDR3 is CSVESGTGHYEQYF. CDR3 coding DNA: TGCAGCGTTGAGTCCGGGACAGGGCACTACGAGCAGTACTTC.